The 19 T cell receptor beta chains below were found in one sample sequenced in a study of T cells in Graves' hyperthyroidism and ophthalmopathy. It was RNA transcripts that yielded the amplified TCR beta CDR3 regions. Using the HTBI primer set, a first-round RT-PCR was run on the TCR CDR3. MiXCR, run by TCRdb on the multiplex PCR reads, gives a single entry per CDR3 protein. The table lists fewer than 400,000 distinct CDR3 sequences, 11% to 15% of them singletons. Sequenced input: blood. The source is a man aged 45-65 years with Graves' ophthalmopathy.

This clonotype was observed many times. J is TRBJ2-1 and V is TRBV20-1; D may be TRBD2 (5 bases). V lost 1 base and J lost 3, with 19 bases in between. CDR1 is DFQATT, CDR2 SNEGSKA, per germline (reference sequence). There are 17 residues in the CDR3. CDR3 residues: CSARGGALATIYNEQFF. In nucleotides, the CDR3 is TGCAGTGCTAGAGGGGGAGCCCTCGCGACTATCTACAATGAGCAGTTCTTC.

This chain links TRBV29-1 with TRBJ1-1; D is ambiguous. V was pared by 6 bases and J by 1 base, with 12 bases between. From germline, CDR1 is SQVTM and CDR2 ANQGSEA. This CDR3 contains 13 residues. This CDR3 reads CSVPGRGNTEAFF. For the CDR3, the DNA is TGCAGCGTCCCCGGGCGGGGGAACACTGAAGCTTTCTTT.

This clonotype was seen ten or more times. The V call is TRBV12-3 or TRBV12-4, the J call TRBJ2-6, with unresolved D. V lost 5 bases and J lost 5, with 19 bases in between. The CDR3 totals 17 residues. This chain's CDR3 is CASSPSRQGIRANVLTF. As DNA, the CDR3 is TGTGCCAGCAGTCCCTCGCGACAAGGTATTCGGGCCAACGTCCTGACTTTC.

This clonotype was recorded many times. The chain is built from TRBV11-2 and TRBJ2-2; no clear D gene. This CDR3 has 10 amino acids. V lost 4 bases and J 8 bases, leaving 2 bases between the germline ends. Germline V gene data show CDR1 as SGHAT and CDR2 as FQNNGV. The CDR3 loop reads CASSSGELFF. CDR3 bases: TGTGCCAGCAGCTCGGGGGAGCTGTTTTTT.

This clonotype was recorded at least ten times. The genes are TRBV5-1 and TRBJ2-7, with 9 positions matching TRBD2. Per the germline V gene, CDR1 is SGHRS and CDR2 is YFSETQ. After removal of 0 bases from V and 3 bases from J, the junction contained 4 bases not matched to a gene. The CDR3 is made up of 15 amino acids. The CDR3 here is CASSLESGRYYEQYF. DNA for the CDR3: TGCGCCAGCAGCTTGGAAAGCGGGAGGTACTACGAGCAGTACTTC. Full variable domain (remainder filled in from reference TRBV5-1 and TRBJ2-7): KAGVTQTPRYLIKTRGQQVTLSCSPISGHRSVSWYQQTPGQGLQFLFEYFSETQRNKGNFPGRFSGRQFSNSRSEMNVSTLELGDSALYLCASSLESGRYYEQYFGPGTRLTVT.

Concerning this clonotype: One base away lies a much larger clone, so this may be a sequencing read error. The V gene is TRBV20-1, the J gene TRBJ2-7; 10 nucleotides agree with TRBD1. Trimming at V came to 5 bases and at J to 6 bases, leaving 7 bases not matched to a gene. The length of the CDR3 is 13 residues. CDR1 and CDR2 from the germline V gene are DFQATT and SNEGSKA (reference sequence). The DNA of the CDR3 is TGCAGTGCTTTCCGGGACAGGGGCAGCGAGCAGTACTTC. This sequence encodes CSAFRDRGSEQYF.

This clonotype was seen repeatedly, ten times or more. This chain uses TRBV2 with TRBJ2-1; 12 nucleotides align to TRBD2. With 1 base clipped from V and 7 bases from J, the junction kept 2 bases outside the gene matches. Per the germline V gene, CDR1 is SNHLY and CDR2 is FYNNEI. This CDR3 comprises 15 residues. CDR3 protein: CASSEGLAGVNEQFF. CDR3 DNA sequence: TGTGCCAGCAGTGAAGGACTAGCGGGAGTGAATGAGCAGTTCTTC.

This clonotype was detected ten times or more. The rearrangement joins TRBV2 to TRBJ1-6, with D unresolved. V lost 9 bases to trimming and J lost 14 bases, with 14 bases between them. There are 11 residues in the CDR3. In germline, CDR1 is SNHLY, CDR2 FYNNEI. CDR3 bases: TGTGCCAGTAGTTTAGAAGCAGCCCTCCACTTT. Residues: CASSLEAALHF.

Worth noting for this clonotype: A much larger clone differs from this one at a single base, so this may be a read error. The rearrangement links TRBV11-3 to TRBJ2-1, with D unresolved. The J call may be wrong; the DNA end is better matched by TRBJ2-7. Germline V lookup: CDR1 SGHNT, CDR2 YENEEA. This CDR3 is built from 16 residues. The CDR3, as DNA: TGTGCCAGCAGCTTAAATAATCGCCCCGCCTACAATGAGCAGTACTTC. It specifies CASSLNNRPAYNEQYF.

This clonotype was recorded at least ten times. V and J are TRBV9 and TRBJ2-1, with a tentative D call TRBD2 (5 bases). Germline V lookup: CDR1 SGDLS, CDR2 YYNGEE. The CDR3 extends over 16 amino acids. Deletions cut 0 bases from V and 5 bases from J, with 15 bases between. The CDR3 sequence is CASSVVGGGLDNEQFF. CDR3 in DNA: TGTGCCAGCAGCGTAGTCGGAGGCGGGTTAGACAATGAGCAGTTCTTC.

This clonotype was seen many times. The chain couples TRBV20-1 to TRBJ2-3, with 8 bases lining up with TRBD2. With V trimmed by 1 base and J by 0 bases, 6 bases remained unmatched. CDR1 is DFQATT and CDR2 is SNEGSKA in the germline V gene (reference sequence). This CDR3 is built from 16 residues. The CDR3 sequence is CSARVLASGSTDTQYF. In DNA, the CDR3 is TGCAGTGCTAGAGTTCTTGCTAGCGGGAGCACAGATACGCAGTATTTT.

In its sample, this clonotype was seen many times. This chain's CDR3 is CSADQYNEQFF. The CDR3 nucleotides are TGCAGCGCCGACCAGTACAATGAGCAGTTCTTC. V and J are TRBV29-1 and TRBJ2-1, with D unresolved. The ends were cut back, 7 bases at V and 4 bases at J, with 8 bases in the middle. This CDR3 region has 11 residues. Looked up from germline, CDR1 is SQVTM and CDR2 is ANQGSEA.

This clonotype was detected ten times or more. V is TRBV6-1 and J is TRBJ2-1; D gene uncertain. CDR1 is MNHNS and CDR2 is SASEGT in the germline V gene. The CDR3 has 14 residues. Between the trimmed V and J ends, which lost 2 bases and 9 bases, there was a span of 14 bases. The CDR3 sequence is CASSESNPKSEQFF. The CDR3 DNA follows: TGTGCCAGCAGTGAAAGCAATCCAAAGAGTGAGCAGTTCTTC.

This rearrangement joins TRBV19 to TRBJ2-2; 7 positions match TRBD2. CDR3 length: 14 amino acids. After removal of 8 bases from V and 2 bases from J, the junction contained 5 bases not matched to a gene. The germline CDR1 and CDR2 sequences are LNHDA and SQIVND (reference sequence). Written as DNA, the CDR3 is TGTGCCAGTCGGACTAGGGGTAACACCGGGGAGCTGTTTTTT. Translating gives CASRTRGNTGELFF.

In this sample, this clonotype turned up many times. V and J are TRBV2 and TRBJ1-2; no clear D gene. This CDR3 is built from 13 residues. CDR1 is SNHLY and CDR2 is FYNNEI in the germline V gene. Deletions cut 2 bases from V and 7 bases from J, with 11 bases between. The CDR3 here is CASSESPGGGYTF. As DNA, the CDR3 is TGTGCCAGCAGTGAATCCCCCGGAGGTGGCTACACCTTC.

At least ten counts were recorded for this clonotype. The chain joins TRBV12-3 or TRBV12-4 to TRBJ2-3; TRBD2 matches 11 bases. The CDR3 extends over 15 amino acids. V lost 5 bases, J lost 5 bases, and 6 bases stayed unmatched. CDR3 in DNA: TGTGCCAGCAGTCTACTAGCGGGAGAAGGAGATACGCAGTATTTT. It is translated as CASSLLAGEGDTQYF.

Turning to this clonotype: A much larger clone lies one base from this, so it may be a read error. V gene TRBV30 combines with J gene TRBJ1-2, with unresolved D. The CDR3 sequence is 12 residues long. CDR1 and CDR2 from the germline V gene are GTSNPN and SVGIG (reference sequence). The CDR3: CAWGVTADGYTF. The CDR3 nucleotides are TGTGCCTGGGGTGTAACGGCTGATGGCTACACCTTC.

The chain carries TRBV3-1 and TRBJ1-1; D perhaps matches TRBD1 (5 bases). There are 12 residues in the CDR3. Germline V gene lookup returns CDR1 LGHDT and CDR2 YNNKEL (reference sequence). The V and J ends lost 6 bases and 6 bases respectively, with 11 bases between them. The CDR3 is CASRQGGAEAFF. As DNA, the CDR3 is TGTGCCAGCAGGCAGGGAGGCGCTGAAGCTTTCTTT.

As regards this clonotype: One junction end does not reproduce the germline sequence, and a read error may be involved. The chain is built from TRBV29-1 and TRBJ2-1, with D hard to call. Germline V CDR1 and CDR2: SQVTM, ANQGSEA. The CDR3 contains 12 residues. Here the CDR3 reads CSVDGRVNEQCF. The CDR3 coding sequence is TGCAGCGTTGACGGTAGGGTCAATGAGCAGTGCTTC.